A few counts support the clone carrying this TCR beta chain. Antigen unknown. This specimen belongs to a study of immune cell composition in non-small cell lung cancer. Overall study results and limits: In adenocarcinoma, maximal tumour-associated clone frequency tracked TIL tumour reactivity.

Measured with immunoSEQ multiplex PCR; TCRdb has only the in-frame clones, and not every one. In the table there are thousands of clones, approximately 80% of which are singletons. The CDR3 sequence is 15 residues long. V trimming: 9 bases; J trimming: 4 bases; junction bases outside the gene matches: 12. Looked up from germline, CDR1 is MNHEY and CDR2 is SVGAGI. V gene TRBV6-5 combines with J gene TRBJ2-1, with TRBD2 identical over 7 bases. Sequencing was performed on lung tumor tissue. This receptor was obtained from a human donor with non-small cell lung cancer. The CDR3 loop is CASRLAHLTYNEQFF. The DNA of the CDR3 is TGTGCCAGTAGACTAGCCCACCTTACGTACAATGAGCAGTTCTTC.